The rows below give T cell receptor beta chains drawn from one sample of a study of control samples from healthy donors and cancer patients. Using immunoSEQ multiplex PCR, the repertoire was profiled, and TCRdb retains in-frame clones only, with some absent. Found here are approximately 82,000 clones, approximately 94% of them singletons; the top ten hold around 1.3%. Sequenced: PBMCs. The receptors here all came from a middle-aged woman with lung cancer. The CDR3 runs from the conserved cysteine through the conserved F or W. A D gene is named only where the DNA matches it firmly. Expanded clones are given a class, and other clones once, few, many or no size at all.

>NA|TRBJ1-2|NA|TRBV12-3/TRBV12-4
CASSLPGYGYTF
TGTGCCAGCAGTTTACCAGGGTATGGCTACACCTTC
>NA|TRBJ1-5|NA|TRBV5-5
CASSRSIRGDQPQHF
TGTGCCAGCAGCAGGTCGATTAGAGGGGATCAGCCCCAGCATTTT
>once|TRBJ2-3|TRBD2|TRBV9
CASSVVLAGGGDTQYF
TGTGCCAGCAGCGTAGTCCTAGCGGGGGGCGGAGATACGCAGTATTTT
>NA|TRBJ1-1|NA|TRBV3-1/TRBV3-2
CASSLGLNTEAFF
TGTGCCAGCAGCCTAGGCTTGAACACTGAAGCTTTCTTT
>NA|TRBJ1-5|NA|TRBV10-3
CAISDSGRGYQPQHF
TGTGCCATCAGTGATTCCGGGAGGGGCTATCAGCCCCAGCATTTT
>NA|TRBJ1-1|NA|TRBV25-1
CASSERPAGKGAFF
TGTGCCAGCAGTGAACGTCCGGCGGGGAAGGGAGCTTTCTTT
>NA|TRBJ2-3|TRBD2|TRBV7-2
CASSLVAGGDTDTQYF
TGTGCCAGCAGCTTAGTGGCGGGGGGGGATACAGATACGCAGTATTTT
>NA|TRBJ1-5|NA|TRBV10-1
CASGGERSQFGNQPQHF
TGCGCCAGCGGGGGGGAGAGGAGTCAGTTTGGCAATCAGCCCCAGCATTTT
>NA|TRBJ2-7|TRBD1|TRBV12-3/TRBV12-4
CASSSTGPEQYF
TGTGCCAGCAGTTCGACAGGGCCCGAGCAGTACTTC
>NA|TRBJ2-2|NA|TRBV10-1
CASSSWGEMGAGELFF
TGCGCCAGCAGTTCTTGGGGCGAAATGGGCGCCGGGGAGCTGTTTTTT
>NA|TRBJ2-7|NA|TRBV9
CASSVGGRSEQYF
TGTGCCAGCAGCGTAGGTGGGCGAAGCGAGCAGTACTTC
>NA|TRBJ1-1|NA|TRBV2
CASQNWQAGNTEAFF
TGTGCCAGCCAAAATTGGCAGGCAGGAAACACTGAAGCTTTCTTT
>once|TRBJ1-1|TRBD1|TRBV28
CASSLFYRQGAGEAFF
TGTGCCAGCAGTTTATTTTACAGACAGGGGGCGGGTGAAGCTTTCTTT
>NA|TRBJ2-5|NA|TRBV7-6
CASSGRVRETQYF
TGTGCCAGCAGCGGACGGGTCCGGGAGACCCAGTACTTC
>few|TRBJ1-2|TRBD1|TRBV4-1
CASSQAEDRVIYGYTF
TGCGCCAGCAGCCAGGCCGAGGACAGGGTAATCTATGGCTACACCTTC
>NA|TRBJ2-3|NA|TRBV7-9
CASSLRRGNTDTQYF
TGTGCCAGCAGCTTAAGGCGGGGAAACACAGATACGCAGTATTTT
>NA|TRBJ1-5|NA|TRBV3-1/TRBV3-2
CASGREQPQHF
TGTGCCAGCGGCCGGGAACAGCCCCAGCATTTT
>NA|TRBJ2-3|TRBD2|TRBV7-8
CASTRGGLDTQYF
TGTGCCAGCACCCGCGGGGGGTTGGATACGCAGTATTTT
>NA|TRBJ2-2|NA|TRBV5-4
CASSLGNWDTGELFF
TGTGCCAGCAGCTTGGGTAACTGGGACACCGGGGAGCTGTTTTTT
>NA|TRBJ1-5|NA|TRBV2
CASSEAGQVNQPQHF
TGTGCCAGCAGTGAAGCGGGCCAGGTCAACCAGCCCCAGCATTTT
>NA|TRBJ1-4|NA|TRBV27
CASSYGRGGEKLFF
TGTGCCAGCAGTTACGGCAGGGGAGGCGAAAAACTGTTTTTT
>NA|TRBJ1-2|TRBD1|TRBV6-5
CASRTARGQAYGYTF
TGTGCCAGCAGGACGGCCAGGGGGCAGGCCTATGGCTACACCTTC
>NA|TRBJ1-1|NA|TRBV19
CASSISGNTEAFF
TGTGCCAGTAGTATTTCAGGGAACACTGAAGCTTTCTTT
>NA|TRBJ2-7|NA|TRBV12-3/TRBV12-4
CASSFSLYEQYF
TGTGCCAGCAGTTTTTCCCTCTACGAGCAGTACTTC
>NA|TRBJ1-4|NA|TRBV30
CAALRRGPEREANEKLFF
TGTGCCGCGCTTAGGCGGGGCCCAGAAAGGGAGGCTAATGAAAAACTGTTTTTT
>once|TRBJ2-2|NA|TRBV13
CASSLDTGPGGELFF
TGTGCCAGCAGCTTAGACACAGGGCCGGGCGGGGAGCTGTTTTTT
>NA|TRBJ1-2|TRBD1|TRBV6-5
CASSLGTAYGYTF
TGTGCCAGCAGTCTGGGGACAGCTTATGGCTACACCTTC
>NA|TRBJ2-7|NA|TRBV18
CASLGGDPYEQYF
TGTGCCAGCTTAGGAGGAGATCCCTACGAGCAGTACTTC
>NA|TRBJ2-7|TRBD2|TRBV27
CASRLGLGSYEQYF
TGTGCCAGCAGACTCGGACTAGGGTCCTACGAGCAGTACTTC
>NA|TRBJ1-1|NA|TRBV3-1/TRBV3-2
CASSRTENTEAFF
TGTGCCAGCAGCCGGACAGAAAACACTGAAGCTTTCTTT
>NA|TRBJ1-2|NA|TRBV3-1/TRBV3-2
CASSRGQNYGYTF
TGTGCCAGCAGCCGAGGACAAAACTATGGCTACACCTTC
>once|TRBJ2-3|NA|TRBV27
CASSLTDTQYF
TGTGCCAGCAGTCTCACAGATACGCAGTATTTT
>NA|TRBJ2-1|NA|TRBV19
CASSIGLGNNEQFF
TGTGCCAGTAGTATTGGCTTGGGAAACAATGAGCAGTTCTTC
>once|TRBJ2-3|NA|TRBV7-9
CASSPGAHDTQYF
TGTGCCAGCAGCCCCGGGGCACATGATACGCAGTATTTT
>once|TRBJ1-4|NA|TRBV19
CASSIEWTAVNEKLFF
TGTGCCAGTAGTATAGAGTGGACAGCTGTTAATGAAAAACTGTTTTTT
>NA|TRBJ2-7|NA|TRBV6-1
CASREDGDEQYF
TGTGCCAGCAGGGAAGACGGGGACGAGCAGTACTTC
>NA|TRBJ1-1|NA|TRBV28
CASSLRWGRGTEAFF
TGTGCCAGCAGTCTCAGGTGGGGGCGGGGTACTGAAGCTTTCTTT
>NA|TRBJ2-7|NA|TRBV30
CAWSPPPRQTMTYEQYF
TGTGCCTGGAGTCCACCCCCCCGGCAGACAATGACCTACGAGCAGTACTTC
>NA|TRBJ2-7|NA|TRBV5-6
CASSLMAHEQYF
TGTGCCAGCAGCTTGATGGCACATGAGCAGTACTTC
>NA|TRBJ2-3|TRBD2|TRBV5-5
CASSQTSGLTDTQYF
TGTGCCAGCAGCCAGACTAGCGGGCTCACAGATACGCAGTATTTT
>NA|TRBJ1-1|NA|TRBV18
CASSRDRRGSTEAFF
TGTGCCAGCTCACGGGACCGCCGGGGGAGCACTGAAGCTTTCTTT
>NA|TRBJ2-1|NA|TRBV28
CASSSPIPINDEQFF
TGTGCCAGCAGTTCCCCAATACCAATCAACGATGAGCAGTTCTTC